The rows below give T cell receptor beta chains drawn from one sample of a study of cytomegalovirus exposure and HLA in healthy donors. The protocol was immunoSEQ multiplex PCR, while the TCRdb copy is restricted to in-frame clones and leaves out a portion. The table has some 180,000 clones, about three quarters seen once. Specimen: PBMCs. These receptors originate from a man aged 18 to 30 in good health and CMV-seronegative. The CDR3 runs from the conserved cysteine through the conserved F or W. Each record gives: D gene, clone size, V gene, J gene, CDR3 DNA, CDR3 protein. The D gene is left open where the match is weak. Clone size is given for some rows only: seen once, a few or many times, or a class if the clone is expanded.

>NA|NA|TRBV7-3|TRBJ2-7
TGTGCCGGCAGCTTAGACGGGGGCGAGCAGTACTTC
CAGSLDGGEQYF
>NA|NA|TRBV6-1|TRBJ1-2
TGTGCCAGCAGTTCTACGGACGGGGGCGGGAGTGGCTACACCTTC
CASSSTDGGGSGYTF
>TRBD2|NA|TRBV15|TRBJ2-4
TGTGCCACCAGCAGAGATCTTGCTAGCGGGGTTGGCATTCAGTACTTC
CATSRDLASGVGIQYF
>NA|NA|TRBV5-1|TRBJ2-7
TGCGCCAGCAGCTTGGCTTGGACAGTCTACGAGCAGTACTTC
CASSLAWTVYEQYF
>TRBD2|NA|TRBV5-6|TRBJ2-1
TGTGCCAGCAGCCTAGGGGAGGGAGAGCAGTTCTTC
CASSLGEGEQFF
>NA|NA|TRBV15|TRBJ2-3
TGTGCCACCAGCAGAGATCGAGGGCGGAACACAGATACGCAGTATTTT
CATSRDRGRNTDTQYF
>NA|NA|TRBV10-2|TRBJ2-7
TGCGCCAGCAGTCCCCCCCCGCAGGGGGAGCAGTACTTC
CASSPPPQGEQYF
>NA|few|TRBV4-2|TRBJ2-2
TGTGCCAGCAGCCAATCTCTCCCGAGAGGTAACACCGGGGAGCTGTTTTTT
CASSQSLPRGNTGELFF
>NA|few|TRBV7-2|TRBJ2-3
TGTGCCAGCAGCCGCCCCGGGGGGCGGATTAGCACAGATACGCAGTATTTT
CASSRPGGRISTDTQYF
>TRBD1|NA|TRBV6-5|TRBJ1-1
TGTGCCAGCAGTTACCCGGGACAGGGGAGGCTTCGCGCTTTCTTT
CASSYPGQGRLRAFF
>NA|NA|TRBV5-1|TRBJ2-5
TGCGCCAGCAGCTTGTCGGAGACCCAGTACTTC
CASSLSETQYF
>NA|once|TRBV6-1|TRBJ2-7
TGTGCCAGCAGTGTTCATCCCTCCTACGAGCAGTACTTC
CASSVHPSYEQYF
>NA|few|TRBV15|TRBJ1-6
TGTGCCACCAGCCGTAGGCCGGGGGGCGGCTCACCCCTCCACTTT
CATSRRPGGGSPLHF
>NA|NA|TRBV4-1|TRBJ1-4
TGCGCCAGCAGCCAAGATGGGACGGCGGGGGAAAAACTGTTTTTT
CASSQDGTAGEKLFF
>NA|NA|TRBV6-5|TRBJ1-6
TGTGCCAGCAGTTACTTGAACAGGGCCGATAATTCACCCCTCCACTTT
CASSYLNRADNSPLHF